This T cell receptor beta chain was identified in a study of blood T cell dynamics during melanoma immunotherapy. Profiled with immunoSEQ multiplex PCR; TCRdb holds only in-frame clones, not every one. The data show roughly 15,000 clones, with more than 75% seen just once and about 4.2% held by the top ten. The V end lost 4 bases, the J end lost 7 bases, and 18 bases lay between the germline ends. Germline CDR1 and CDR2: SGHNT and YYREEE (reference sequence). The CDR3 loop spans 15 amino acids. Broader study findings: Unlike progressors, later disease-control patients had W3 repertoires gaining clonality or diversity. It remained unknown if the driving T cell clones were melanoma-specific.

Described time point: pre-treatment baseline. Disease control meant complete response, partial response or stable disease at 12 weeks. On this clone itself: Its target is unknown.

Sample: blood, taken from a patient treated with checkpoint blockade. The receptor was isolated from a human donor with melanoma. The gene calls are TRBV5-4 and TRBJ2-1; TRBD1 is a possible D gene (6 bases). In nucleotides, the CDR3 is TGTGCCAGCAGCAAGGACAGCTCCTCCTGGAATGAGCAGTTCTTC. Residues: CASSKDSSSWNEQFF.